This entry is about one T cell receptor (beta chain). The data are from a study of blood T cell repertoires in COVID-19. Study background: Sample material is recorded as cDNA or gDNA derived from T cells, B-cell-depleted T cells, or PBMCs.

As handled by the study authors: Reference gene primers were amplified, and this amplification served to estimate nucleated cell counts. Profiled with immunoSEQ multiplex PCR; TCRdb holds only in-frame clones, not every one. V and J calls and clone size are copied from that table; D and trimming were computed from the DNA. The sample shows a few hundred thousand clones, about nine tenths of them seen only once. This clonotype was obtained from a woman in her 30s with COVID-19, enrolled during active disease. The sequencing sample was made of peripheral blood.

The CDR3 is CASRVGASYNEQFF. The DNA for the CDR3 is TGTGCCAGTAGGGTGGGGGCCTCCTACAATGAGCAGTTCTTC. The V and J genes are TRBV19 and TRBJ2-1, with D perhaps matching TRBD1 (6 bases). The CDR3 has 14 amino acids. Germline CDR1 reads LNHDA; CDR2 reads SQIVND (reference sequence). V lost 6 bases and J 0 bases, leaving 9 bases between the germline ends.